This T cell receptor beta chain originates from a study of blood T cell repertoires in COVID-19. Study-wide context: Acute and convalescent COVID-19 samples came from the United States, Italy and Spain. T cells, B-cell-depleted T cells, or PBMCs supplied cDNA or gDNA.

The length of the CDR3 is 13 residues. The V gene's germline CDR1 is ENHRY and CDR2 SYGVKD. After removal of 6 bases from V and 4 bases from J, the junction contained 2 bases not matched to a gene. Original analysis: For nucleated cells, counts were estimated from reference gene primer amplification. TCRdb's table, derived via immunoSEQ multiplex PCR, lists solely in-frame clones and lacks some. Clone size and the V and J calls come from that table; the DNA yielded D and trimming. The data show 200,000 to 250,000 clones, with over 60% seen just once and less than 7% held by the top ten. The receptor was isolated from a woman between 70 and 85 years old with acute or convalescent COVID-19. The rearrangement links TRBV10-3 to TRBJ1-5, with 8 nucleotides matching TRBD1. The sample consisted of peripheral blood. The CDR3 nucleotides are TGTGCCATCAGGGACAGGGAAAATCAGCCCCAGCATTTT. Residues: CAIRDRENQPQHF.